A single sample is the source of the 7 T cell receptor beta chains below, sequenced in a study of T cell responses to AZD1222 COVID-19 vaccine (TCRdb year 2021). Library preparation was by the immunoSEQ multiplex PCR assay. TCRdb took this table from immuneACCESS and kept in-frame rearrangements with V and J called. Such tables lack part of the clones; where checked against another copy, unresolved V genes explain under half of the gap, and the rest is unexplained. The table for this sample lists approximately 110,000 clones; approximately 89% of them were counted only once. About 4.5% of the sample is in the top ten clones. The sample's time point label, decoded: about 28 days (+/-7) after the second vaccine dose. The input for sequencing was peripheral blood, taken 28 days after the second AZD1222 dose. Every receptor here comes from an adult who received the AZD1222 COVID-19 vaccine.

The rearrangement uses TRBV7-9 and TRBJ2-7; 7 nucleotides agree with TRBD1. The CDR3 length is 14 residues. Germline values: CDR1 SEHNR, CDR2 FQNEAQ (reference sequence). The ends lost 5 bases at V and 5 bases at J; junction bases unmatched: 9. The CDR3 region has the DNA TGTGCCAGCAGCCAACCGGGACAGCCAGACGAGCAGTACTTC. It codes for CASSQPGQPDEQYF.

J is TRBJ1-1 and V is TRBV19; the D is unclear. The CDR3 is 14 residues long. V was trimmed by 1 base and J by 2 bases, leaving 8 bases between them. Germline CDR1 is LNHDA and CDR2 is SQIVND (reference sequence). CDR3: CASSIVGGNTEAFF. In DNA, the CDR3 is TGTGCCAGTAGTATAGTTGGTGGAAACACTGAAGCTTTCTTT.

The chain couples TRBV7-9 to TRBJ1-3, with D perhaps TRBD1 (6 bases). V was pared by 3 bases and J by 0 bases, with 12 bases between. The CDR3 is 16 amino acids. The germline CDR1 and CDR2 sequences are SEHNR and FQNEAQ (reference sequence). CDR3 sequence: CASSFLGQSSGNTIYF. The DNA of the CDR3 is TGTGCCAGCAGCTTCCTCGGACAGAGCTCTGGAAACACCATATATTTT.

A word on this clone: The same CDR3 arises from other DNA sequences in this sample as well. The genes are TRBV5-1 and TRBJ1-5; the match to TRBD1 covers 7 bases. The CDR3 extends over 16 amino acids. Germline CDR1 and CDR2: SGHRS and YFSETQ. V dropped 0 bases and J dropped 0; count of bases not matched to a gene: 3. For the CDR3, the DNA is TGCGCCAGCAGCTTGGGATCAGGGGGTAGCAATCAGCCCCAGCATTTT. The encoded protein is CASSLGSGGSNQPQHF.

The chain uses TRBV23-1 and TRBJ1-5, with D perhaps TRBD1 (5 bases). TRBV23-1 is marked as an open reading frame, function uncertain. Trimming removed 4 bases at V and 2 bases at J, with 24 bases between. This CDR3 is 19 amino acids long. DNA for the CDR3: TGCGCCAGCAGTCGAACGTTAAACCTGACAGCCGTCCGCAATCAGCCCCAGCATTTT. Its translation is CASSRTLNLTAVRNQPQHF.

This chain links TRBV21-1 with TRBJ1-5; the table's D call of TRBD1 was not tested on the DNA. TRBV21-1 counts as a pseudogene. CDR3 size: 15 residues. The CDR3 DNA follows: TGTGCCAGCAGCAAAGGTTCAGGGTCCAACCAGCCCCAGCATTTT. Encoded protein: CASSKGSGSNQPQHF.

V usage is TRBV5-4 and J usage is TRBJ2-7, with 8 positions matching TRBD1. CDR1 SGHNT and CDR2 YYREEE come from the germline V gene (reference sequence). The CDR3 contains 15 residues. V was pared by 4 bases and J by 0 bases, with 6 bases of the junction left unmatched. The CDR3 reads CASSPGQGSSYEQYF. Here the CDR3 DNA reads TGTGCCAGCAGCCCCGGACAGGGTAGCTCCTACGAGCAGTACTTC.